These 15 T cell receptor beta chains share one sample of origin, sequenced in a study of T cells in Graves' hyperthyroidism and ophthalmopathy. Amplification yielded TCR beta CDR3 regions, with RNA transcripts as the source. First-round RT-PCR with HTBI primers amplified the TCR CDR3 region. Each CDR3 protein gets one entry after TCRdb re-called the multiplex PCR reads with MiXCR. This sample has a few hundred thousand distinct CDR3 sequences, with approximately 15% found just once. Sequences were obtained from blood. These receptors all come from a woman aged 18-30 years with Graves' hyperthyroidism that later progressed to Graves' ophthalmopathy.

This clonotype was recorded at least ten times. The chain uses TRBV6-1 and TRBJ2-3; 7 bases are a match to TRBD1. Germline CDR1 reads MNHNS; CDR2 reads SASEGT. This CDR3 comprises 15 residues. V lost 7 bases and J lost 0; bases outside the gene matches: 7. The CDR3 DNA follows: TGTGCCAGCAATCAGGGGGTACCTAGCACAGATACGCAGTATTTT. Encoded protein: CASNQGVPSTDTQYF.

This clonotype was observed a handful of times. J is TRBJ2-5 and V is TRBV6-1; perhaps TRBD2 as D (6 bases). The CDR3 consists of 14 residues. With 6 bases removed from V and 9 bases from J, the gap between germline ends came to 20 bases. Per the germline V gene, CDR1 is MNHNS and CDR2 is SASEGT. This chain's CDR3 is CASRSRDLRWAQYF. The CDR3 DNA follows: TGTGCCAGCAGGAGCCGGGACTTGCGCTGGGCCCAGTACTTC.

This clonotype was detected ten times or more. The chain links TRBV2 to TRBJ1-1; D unclear. This CDR3 region has 13 residues. Germline assignment: CDR1 SNHLY and CDR2 FYNNEI. Deletions cut 3 bases from V and 1 base from J, with 6 bases between. Here the CDR3 DNA reads TGTGCCAGCAGTGAGGGGAGGAACACTGAAGCTTTCTTT. It codes for CASSEGRNTEAFF.

Concerning this clonotype: This may arise from a read error, as a much more abundant clone is one base away. The rearrangement links TRBV28 to TRBJ2-1; 10 bases match TRBD2. The V gene's germline CDR1 is MDHEN and CDR2 SYDVKM. The CDR3 spans 15 residues. Losses at the gene ends were 8 bases for V and 4 bases for J; bases not matched to a gene: 8. CDR3 in amino acids: CASPPLAGVYNEQFF. Here the CDR3 DNA reads TGTGCCAGCCCTCCCCTAGCGGGGGTTTACAATGAGCAGTTCTTC.

The chain couples TRBV29-1 to TRBJ2-3; TRBD2 aligns across 11 bases. J lost 3 bases, V lost 4 bases, and 6 bases had no gene match. Germline values: CDR1 SQVTM, CDR2 ANQGSEA. The CDR3 covers 15 residues. DNA of the CDR3: TGCAGCGTTGTACTAGCGGGAGTAGTTACAGATACGCAGTATTTT. It translates to CSVVLAGVVTDTQYF.

This clonotype came up many times. The rearrangement uses TRBV6-1 and TRBJ1-2, with 9 bases aligning to TRBD1. The germline gives CDR1 MNHNS, CDR2 SASEGT. The CDR3 is 14 residues long. V lost 5 bases to trimming and J lost 7 bases; unmatched junction nucleotides: 8. CDR3 sequence reads: CASSFDRGTGGYTF. Here the CDR3 DNA reads TGTGCCAGCAGTTTCGACAGGGGGACTGGTGGCTACACCTTC.

This clonotype was counted a few times. This chain uses TRBV30 with TRBJ2-2, with unresolved D. CDR3 length: 10 amino acids. V lost 7 bases, J lost 7 bases, and 7 bases lay in between. CDR1 is GTSNPN and CDR2 is SVGIG in the germline V gene (reference sequence). CDR3: CASQVGELFF. The CDR3, as DNA: TGTGCCTCCCAGGTCGGGGAGCTGTTTTTT.

This clonotype has just a few counts. The rearrangement joins TRBV27 to TRBJ1-6; TRBD1 agrees at 11 bases. Unmatched junction bases numbered 9, after V lost 7 bases and J lost 10 bases. The CDR3 extends over 15 amino acids. Germline V gene sequence: CDR1 MNHEY, CDR2 SMNVEV (reference sequence). DNA for the CDR3: TGTGCCAGCAATTCCGGGACAGGGGGAAGGTCACCCCTCCACTTT. Protein sequence: CASNSGTGGRSPLHF.

The sample holds many counts of this clonotype. The V gene is TRBV28, the J gene TRBJ2-3; D is possibly TRBD1 or TRBD2 (5 bases each). Between the trimmed V and J ends, which lost 4 bases and 4 bases, there was a span of 15 bases. From germline, CDR1 is MDHEN and CDR2 SYDVKM. The CDR3 has 15 residues. CDR3 loop: CASSSGGKEADTQYF. CDR3 in DNA: TGTGCCAGCAGTTCTGGGGGAAAAGAGGCAGATACGCAGTATTTT.

This clonotype was observed many times. The chain employs TRBV2 and TRBJ1-5; D is ambiguous. The CDR3 sequence is 13 residues long. Trimming left V 6 bases short and J 4 bases short, with 10 bases between. Per the germline V gene, CDR1 is SNHLY and CDR2 is FYNNEI. CDR3 DNA sequence: TGTGCCAGCAGCCACGCAGGAAATCAGCCCCAGCATTTT. Translating gives CASSHAGNQPQHF.

This clonotype was detected many times. The limits of the CDR3 on the DNA are not certain, so only TCRdb's listed CDR3 is given. The genes are TRBV27 and TRBJ2-1; whether TRBD2, the table's D call, matches the DNA was not checked. The CDR3 extends over 16 residues, inclusive of both ends. Per germline, CDR1 MNHEY and CDR2 SMNVEV (reference sequence). The CDR3 spells CASSSSYPPAYNEQFF.

The chain joins TRBV4-3 to TRBJ2-3; 7 bases are shared with TRBD2. CDR1 is LGHNA, CDR2 YSLEER, per germline. This CDR3 has 15 residues. V dropped 0 bases and J dropped 5; count of bases not matched to a gene: 5. CDR3 amino acids: CASSQDFGGRDTQYF. The CDR3 nucleotides are TGCGCCAGCAGCCAAGATTTCGGCGGGAGAGATACGCAGTATTTT.

This clonotype was picked up many times. The chain employs TRBV13 and TRBJ2-5; 7 nucleotides match TRBD1. V gave up 2 bases and J gave up 0 bases; unmatched junction bases: 21. From germline, CDR1 is PRHDT and CDR2 FYEKMQ (reference sequence). The CDR3 consists of 21 residues. The CDR3 loop is CASSLSPSPGTDFTYQETQYF. The CDR3 DNA follows: TGTGCCAGCAGCTTATCCCCCTCCCCCGGGACAGACTTTACGTACCAAGAGACCCAGTACTTC. The full variable domain, rest sourced from reference TRBV13 and TRBJ2-5, is AAGVIQSPRHLIKEKRETATLKCYPIPRHDTVYWYQQGPGQDPQFLISFYEKMQSDKGSIPDRFSAQQFSDYHSELNMSSLELGDSALYFCASSLSPSPGTDFTYQETQYFGPGTRLLVL.

This clonotype has just one count. This sequence joins TRBV6-1 and TRBJ2-2; no clear D gene. V was cut by 2 bases and J by 6 bases, with 10 bases left in between. The CDR3 runs 14 residues. Germline CDR1 is MNHNS and CDR2 is SASEGT. The CDR3 loop reads CASSERSGPGELFF. In DNA form, the CDR3 reads TGTGCCAGCAGTGAACGGTCAGGACCCGGGGAGCTGTTTTTT.

Ten or more counts support this clonotype. The V and J genes are TRBV11-2 and TRBJ1-4, with 7 bases identical to TRBD1. The trim removed 4 bases at V and 8 bases at J, leaving 10 bases unmatched. This CDR3 is 15 amino acids long. Looked up from germline, CDR1 is SGHAT and CDR2 is FQNNGV. CDR3 in amino acids: CASSSLDRVGEKLFF. CDR3 nucleotides: TGTGCCAGCAGCTCATTAGACAGGGTTGGGGAAAAACTGTTTTTT.